These T cell receptor beta chains were read from a single sample in a study of cytomegalovirus exposure and HLA in healthy donors. Using immunoSEQ multiplex PCR, the repertoire was profiled, and TCRdb retains in-frame clones only, with some absent. The data hold 150,000 to 200,000 clones, with approximately 80% observed a single time. The sequenced material came from PBMCs. These receptors were obtained from a woman aged 50 to 60 in good health and CMV-seronegative. The CDR3 runs from the conserved cysteine through the conserved F or W. A D gene is named only where the DNA matches it firmly. Clone size, where shown, is once, few, many, or a class for clones that have expanded.

V gene	D gene	clone size	J gene	CDR3 protein	CDR3 DNA
TRBV2	TRBD1	-	TRBJ2-2	CASSETGQGNGELFF	TGTGCCAGCAGTGAAACGGGACAGGGGAACGGGGAGCTGTTTTTT
TRBV18	TRBD1	few	TRBJ2-1	CASSPWTGGAYNEQFF	TGTGCCAGCTCACCATGGACAGGGGGGGCCTACAATGAGCAGTTCTTC
TRBV19	-	few	TRBJ1-5	CASSIVRGSNQPQHF	TGTGCCAGTAGTATAGTCAGGGGCAGCAATCAGCCCCAGCATTTT
TRBV28	-	-	TRBJ2-1	CASKRRESNEQFF	TGTGCCAGCAAGCGGCGGGAAAGCAATGAGCAGTTCTTC
TRBV5-1	-	-	TRBJ1-5	CASSPETPSNQPQHF	TGCGCCAGCAGCCCAGAGACACCCAGCAATCAGCCCCAGCATTTT
TRBV10-3	-	-	TRBJ2-2	CAISESSWDIYGWELFF	TGTGCCATCAGTGAGTCGTCGTGGGACATATACGGCTGGGAGCTGTTTTTT
TRBV11-1	TRBD1	-	TRBJ1-2	CASSRTGVRGYTF	TGTGCCAGCAGCCGGACAGGGGTTAGAGGCTACACCTTC
TRBV6-1	TRBD2	-	TRBJ2-7	CASNSQGGIYEQYF	TGTGCCAGCAATAGTCAGGGAGGGATCTACGAGCAGTACTTC
TRBV28	TRBD2	-	TRBJ2-1	CASSILKLAGAVNEQFF	TGTGCCAGCAGCATACTTAAACTAGCGGGAGCAGTAAATGAGCAGTTCTTC
TRBV28	-	few	TRBJ2-5	CATEGRLGGETQYF	TGTGCCACCGAGGGGCGGCTAGGAGGGGAGACCCAGTACTTC
TRBV28	-	few	TRBJ2-5	CASSYIQGETQYF	TGTGCCAGCAGCTATATACAGGGTGAGACCCAGTACTTC
TRBV28	-	-	TRBJ2-2	CASSRPGLTKNTGELFF	TGTGCCAGCAGTCGCCCGGGACTGACTAAAAACACCGGGGAGCTGTTTTTT
TRBV28	-	-	TRBJ1-5	CASSPRGGVGNQPQHF	TGTGCCAGCAGCCCCCGCGGAGGGGTGGGCAATCAGCCCCAGCATTTT
TRBV9	-	-	TRBJ2-3	CASSVGWPGTDTQYF	TGTGCCAGCAGCGTAGGGTGGCCTGGTACAGATACGCAGTATTTT
TRBV29-1	-	-	TRBJ1-4	CSAARTNEKLFF	TGCAGCGCTGCGAGGACTAATGAAAAACTGTTTTTT
TRBV28	TRBD1	-	TRBJ1-2	CASSFRYRGHDGYTF	TGTGCCAGCAGTTTCCGCTACAGGGGCCACGATGGCTACACCTTC